The source of this TCR beta chain is a study of blood T cell repertoires in COVID-19. Study overall: The origin of the acute and convalescent COVID-19 samples was the United States, Italy and Spain. The analysed material was cDNA or gDNA that came from T cells, B-cell-depleted T cells, or PBMCs.

Per the germline V gene, CDR1 is SGHRS and CDR2 is YFSETQ. CDR3 size: 16 residues. V lost 0 bases, J lost 3 bases, and 3 bases stayed unmatched. In the original workflow: Amplifying reference gene primers gave estimates of nucleated cell counts. The table came from immunoSEQ multiplex PCR; TCRdb's copy has only in-frame clones and leaves some out. From that table come the V and J calls and clone size; the DNA was used to work out D and trimming. The sample holds approximately 270,000 clones, 70% to 90% seen once. The clonotype comes from a man older than 75 with acute or convalescent COVID-19. Specimen: peripheral blood. The chain carries TRBV5-1 and TRBJ1-5; the match to TRBD1 covers 10 bases. The CDR3 DNA reads TGCGCCAGCAGCTTGGGGACAGGGGGACACAATCAGCCCCAGCATTTT. Encoded protein: CASSLGTGGHNQPQHF.